Below are 6 T cell receptor beta chains sequenced from a single sample in a study of blood T cell repertoires in COVID-19. Using immunoSEQ multiplex PCR, the repertoire was profiled, and TCRdb retains in-frame clones only, with some absent. The sample carries fewer than 110,000 clones, about 90% recorded once. The sample taken for sequencing was peripheral blood. These receptors were taken from a man aged 50 to 59 in a cohort sampled during active COVID-19.

The sample holds one count of this clone. The V and J genes are TRBV20-1 and TRBJ2-5; possible D gene TRBD2, 5 bases. CDR1 is DFQATT, CDR2 SNEGSKA, per germline (reference sequence). The ends were cut back, 7 bases at V and 3 bases at J, with 6 bases in the middle. The CDR3 has 10 amino acids. In DNA, the CDR3 is TGCAGTGGAGCGGAAGAGACCCAGTACTTC. It encodes CSGAEETQYF.

The chain carries TRBV6-1 and TRBJ1-4; D not resolved. Trimming removed 1 base at V and 15 bases at J, with 15 bases between. This CDR3 has 13 amino acids. Germline V gene sequence: CDR1 MNHNS, CDR2 SASEGT. The CDR3 bases are TGTGCCAGCAGTGAAGTGTCACTTAGTGTGTTGTTTTTT. It is translated as CASSEVSLSVLFF.

This chain links TRBV5-6 with TRBJ2-1; 7 positions agree with TRBD1. The CDR3 is 15 amino acids. Unmatched junction bases numbered 8, after V lost 6 bases and J lost 2 bases. Germline V lookup: CDR1 SGHDT, CDR2 YYEEEE. The CDR3 DNA sequence: TGTGCCAGCACCCAGAAGGGGGCCCCCTACAATGAGCAGTTCTTC. The encoded protein is CASTQKGAPYNEQFF.

The chain carries TRBV11-2 and TRBJ1-2; D is undetermined. V was clipped by 0 bases and J by 4 bases, with 9 bases between them. The CDR3 consists of 14 residues. CDR1 and CDR2 from the germline V gene are SGHAT and FQNNGV. For the CDR3, the DNA is TGTGCCAGCAGCTTAGAGGCAGGAGGCTATGGCTACACCTTC. Translating it yields CASSLEAGGYGYTF.

The chain employs TRBV3-1 (or the pseudogene TRBV3-2) and TRBJ1-5, with D maybe TRBD1 (5 bases). Germline V CDR1 and CDR2: LGHDT, YNNKEL (reference sequence). V lost 3 bases and J lost 2, with 11 bases in between. This CDR3 spans 15 amino acids. In DNA, the CDR3 is TGTGCCAGCAGCCAGAACTTACAGGGCAATCAGCCCCAGCATTTT. Protein sequence: CASSQNLQGNQPQHF.

There are a few counts of this clone. V and J are TRBV5-1 and TRBJ1-6; 9 nucleotides match TRBD1. The CDR3 has 13 amino acids. CDR1 is SGHRS and CDR2 is YFSETQ in the germline V gene. The junction had 3 bases not matched to a gene; V was cut back by 4 bases and J by 10 bases. CDR3 sequence: CASSGDRESPLHF. The CDR3 nucleotides are TGCGCCAGCAGCGGGGACAGGGAATCACCCCTCCACTTT.